This T cell receptor (beta chain) is from a study of T cell responses to AZD1222 COVID-19 vaccine. Study in general: It was second doses at about 4 or about 12 weeks that were pooled. Study-wide findings and caveats: Nearly half of spike-specific TCRs reportedly target variant regions that are unmutated in the B.1.351 and B.1.1.7 variants. At baseline, just five to seven AZD1222 recipients tested seropositive. In a largely white British group with more females than males, clonal diversity was possibly underestimated.

On this clone itself: Its antigen is not identified.

Assay: immunoSEQ multiplex PCR; the TCRdb copy retains only in-frame clones and omits some. The data contain about 85,000 clones, around 90% of them singletons. The CDR3 consists of 17 residues. Germline-derived CDR1 and CDR2 are MNHEY and SMNVEV (reference sequence). The ends lost 6 bases at V and 8 bases at J; junction bases unmatched: 16. The sequence came from an adult in good health. This chain uses TRBV27 with TRBJ1-4; TRBD1 aligns across 9 bases. The starting material was peripheral blood, obtained on day 0 of AZD1222 vaccination. The CDR3 region is CASRVWPDRGEDEKLFF. The CDR3 nucleotides read TGTGCCAGCAGAGTATGGCCGGACAGGGGAGAAGACGAAAAACTGTTTTTT.